A single sample is the source of the 20 T cell receptor beta chains below, sequenced in a study of identical twins. Using its own MiXCR run on the 5' RACE reads, TCRdb lists one record per CDR3 protein. The profile covers 210,000 or so distinct CDR3 sequences, with approximately 15% appearing a single time and about 38% taken by the ten largest. In addition, the sample was reused for a study of T cells expressing NK-cell markers.

Material: CD8+ T cells sorted from blood. These receptors all come from a woman aged 18 to 35 in good health.

Only a few counts were recorded for this clonotype. This chain connects TRBV30 to TRBJ2-7, with D perhaps matching TRBD1 (6 bases). The V end was cut by 5 bases, the J end by 3 bases, with 14 bases between. Germline V CDR1 and CDR2: GTSNPN, SVGIG (reference sequence). The length of the CDR3 is 13 residues. The CDR3: CAWEDRTFYEQYF. In nucleotides, the CDR3 is TGTGCCTGGGAAGACAGGACCTTCTACGAGCAGTACTTC.

This clonotype has only one observation. The chain links TRBV14 to TRBJ2-7, with D tentatively TRBD2 (5 bases). Germline-derived CDR1 and CDR2 are SGHDN and FVKESK. The CDR3 consists of 13 residues. Trimming shortened V by 1 base and J by 6 bases, and 10 bases separated the two germline ends. This CDR3 is CASSQVDYSEQYF. The DNA of the CDR3 is TGTGCCAGCAGCCAAGTTGACTACAGCGAGCAGTACTTC.

The chain carries TRBV20-1 and TRBJ2-1; no reliable D call. The V end lost 0 bases, the J end lost 2 bases, and 14 bases lay between the germline ends. From germline, CDR1 is DFQATT and CDR2 SNEGSKA (reference sequence). The CDR3 runs 16 residues. The CDR3: CSARDPRASTYNEQFF. CDR3 coding DNA: TGCAGTGCTAGAGATCCTCGGGCTTCTACCTACAATGAGCAGTTCTTC.

This clonotype was detected only a few times. The rearrangement uses TRBV12-3 or TRBV12-4 and TRBJ1-1, with no clear D. Trimming took 3 bases from V and 5 from J, leaving 13 bases between them. This CDR3 spans 14 amino acids. The chain's CDR3 is CASSFRPWGTEAFF. For the CDR3, the DNA is TGTGCCAGCAGTTTCCGGCCGTGGGGAACTGAAGCTTTCTTT.

The chain has TRBV5-1 and TRBJ2-3; no clear D. V was clipped by 1 base and J by 4 bases, with 4 bases between them. The CDR3 contains 12 residues. Germline assignment: CDR1 SGHRS and CDR2 YFSETQ. CDR3 DNA sequence: TGCGCCAGCAGCTTGAACTCAGATACGCAGTATTTT. Translation: CASSLNSDTQYF.

The chain carries TRBV10-2 and TRBJ2-1; D assignment may be TRBD1 or TRBD2 (5 bases each). V was shortened by 5 bases and J by 9 bases, with 8 bases between the two germline ends. CDR3 length: 11 amino acids. Looked up from germline, CDR1 is WSHSY and CDR2 is SAAADI. CDR3 protein: CASSRGAEQFF. CDR3 in DNA: TGCGCCAGCAGTCGAGGGGCTGAGCAGTTCTTC.

This clonotype was seen a handful of times. The rearrangement uses TRBV10-3 and TRBJ2-1, with a possible D match to TRBD2 (6 bases). This CDR3 is built from 13 residues. Looked up from germline, CDR1 is ENHRY and CDR2 is SYGVKD. Trimming cost V 3 bases and J 10 bases, with 13 bases left between them. The CDR3, as DNA: TGTGCCATCAGTGAAGGAGGGCTGCAAGAGCAGTTCTTC. Protein sequence: CAISEGGLQEQFF.

This rearrangement joins TRBV30 to TRBJ2-1; a possible D gene is TRBD2 (6 bases). The CDR3 consists of 12 residues. The germline V gene has CDR1 GTSNPN and CDR2 SVGIG (reference sequence). Trimming stripped 5 bases from V and 2 bases from J, with 7 bases between. CDR3: CAWGGTYNEQFF. DNA of the CDR3: TGTGCCTGGGGGGGGACCTACAATGAGCAGTTCTTC.

There are a few counts of this clonotype. The V call is TRBV4-1, the J call TRBJ2-1; a weak D match, TRBD2 (6 bases). The V and J ends lost 6 bases and 7 bases respectively, with 10 bases between them. Germline V gives CDR1 MGHRA, CDR2 YSYEKL. The CDR3 has 12 amino acids. CDR3 coding DNA: TGCGCCAGCAGGGGAGGCGGAAATGAGCAGTTCTTC. This gives the protein CASRGGGNEQFF.

Only a few counts were recorded for this clonotype. The gene calls are TRBV28 and TRBJ2-1; D call uncertain. CDR3 size: 14 residues. Germline V gives CDR1 MDHEN, CDR2 SYDVKM. Trimming removed 2 bases at V and 10 bases at J, with 15 bases between. The CDR3 coding sequence is TGTGCCAGCAGTTTAACAGTCCGGGCAGCGGAGCAGTTCTTC. Residues: CASSLTVRAAEQFF.

This clonotype was detected a few times. The chain employs TRBV20-1 and TRBJ1-6, with D hard to call. CDR3 length: 14 residues. Trimming pared 3 bases from V and 7 bases from J, leaving 13 bases between. The V gene's germline CDR1 is DFQATT and CDR2 SNEGSKA (reference sequence). CDR3 bases: TGCAGTGCTAGTTTTGTCGACCAGAATTCACCCCTCCACTTT. Protein product: CSASFVDQNSPLHF.

The CDR3 protein is CASGLFVRPDTQYF. The CDR3, as DNA: TGTGCTAGTGGTTTGTTCGTAAGGCCAGATACGCAGTATTTT. J is TRBJ2-3 and V is TRBV12-5; D remains ambiguous. V was clipped by 2 bases and J by 4 bases, with 10 bases between them. The germline CDR1 and CDR2 sequences are LGHNT and FRNRAP. The CDR3 consists of 14 residues.

The chain uses TRBV5-4 and TRBJ2-7; a possible D gene is TRBD1 (5 bases). CDR3 size: 13 residues. Trimming shortened V by 4 bases and J by 1 base, and 9 bases separated the two germline ends. Germline CDR1 reads SGHNT; CDR2 reads YYREEE (reference sequence). The CDR3 spells CASSQDISYEQYF. CDR3 sequence (DNA): TGTGCCAGCAGCCAGGACATTTCCTACGAGCAGTACTTC.

This chain connects TRBV28 to TRBJ2-5; D unclear. Between the trimmed V and J ends, which lost 7 bases and 0 bases, there was a span of 6 bases. CDR1 MDHEN and CDR2 SYDVKM come from the germline V gene. There are 12 residues in the CDR3. The CDR3 coding sequence is TGTGCCAGCAAACTGAACCAAGAGACCCAGTACTTC. Encoded protein: CASKLNQETQYF.

This clonotype was seen a few times. The chain is built from TRBV12-3 or TRBV12-4 and TRBJ1-6; tentative D call: TRBD1 (5 bases). V shed 5 bases and J shed 6 bases, with 17 bases lying between them. CDR3 length equals 16 residues. The CDR3 reads CASSTRVGQGNSPLHF. The CDR3 coding sequence is TGTGCCAGCAGTACGCGCGTCGGGCAGGGTAATTCACCCCTCCACTTT.

The chain is built from TRBV30 and TRBJ2-1; D perhaps matches TRBD2 (6 bases). CDR1 GTSNPN and CDR2 SVGIG come from the germline V gene (reference sequence). Trimming left V 0 bases short and J 0 bases short, with 12 bases between. The length of the CDR3 is 16 residues. CDR3 nucleotides: TGTGCCTGGAGTGTCTGGGCGGGGAGCTCCTACAATGAGCAGTTCTTC. Its protein product is CAWSVWAGSSYNEQFF.

The chain links TRBV12-5 to TRBJ2-1, with 8 bases lining up with TRBD2. The V and J ends lost 5 bases and 4 bases, in that order; junction bases with no gene match: 1. Germline-derived CDR1 and CDR2 are LGHNT and FRNRAP. The CDR3 runs 13 residues. CDR3 sequence: CASGRGGYNEQFF. DNA for the CDR3: TGTGCTAGTGGTCGCGGGGGGTACAATGAGCAGTTCTTC.

The table lists this clonotype with many counts. The V and J genes are TRBV12-3 or TRBV12-4 and TRBJ2-7; TRBD2 aligns across 11 bases. V shed 6 bases and J 6 bases; nucleotides not matched to a gene: 4. The CDR3 extends over 13 amino acids. The CDR3 spells CASRISGRGEQYF. The DNA for the CDR3 is TGTGCCAGCAGAATTAGCGGGAGGGGCGAGCAGTACTTC.

This clonotype was counted between two and nine times. The CDR3 loop reads CASSTGTSVDEQFF. The CDR3 DNA reads TGTGCCAGCAGTACAGGGACGTCGGTGGATGAGCAGTTCTTC. The genes are TRBV6-1 and TRBJ2-1; a possible D gene is TRBD1 (6 bases). The CDR3 spans 14 residues. Trimming removed 5 bases at V and 8 bases at J, with 16 bases between. Germline CDR1 MNHNS, CDR2 SASEGT.

By share of the sample, this clonotype is medium-sized (0.01 to 0.1%). This CDR3 reads CSVVSSPLHF. CDR3 coding DNA: TGCAGCGTTGTTTCTTCACCCCTCCACTTT. The rearrangement joins TRBV29-1 to TRBJ1-6; D not certain. V was pared by 4 bases and J by 9 bases, with 4 bases between. The length of the CDR3 is 10 residues. Germline V gene lookup returns CDR1 SQVTM and CDR2 ANQGSEA.